This entry is about one T cell receptor beta chain. Original processing notes: Amplified reference gene primers provided the basis for estimating nucleated cell counts. Here immunoSEQ multiplex PCR was the method, and the copy in TCRdb shows in-frame clones only, minus some. V and J calls plus clone size are reproduced from that table; the DNA served to infer D and trimming. The repertoire has under 550,000 clones, approximately 90% of them found once; the top ten carry 0.7% to 0.85%. The data were obtained in a study of blood T cell repertoires in COVID-19. This TCR derives from a man in his late teens or twenties with COVID-19, enrolled during active disease. The sample consisted of peripheral blood.

The CDR3: CASSVADGAGVRSPLHF. In DNA, the CDR3 is TGTGCCAGCAGCGTAGCGGATGGTGCAGGGGTAAGGTCACCCCTCCACTTT. The V gene is TRBV9, the J gene TRBJ1-6; tentative D call: TRBD1 (6 bases). With 0 bases removed from V and 10 bases from J, the gap between germline ends came to 20 bases. This CDR3 is built from 17 residues. The germline V gene encodes CDR1 SGDLS and CDR2 YYNGEE.